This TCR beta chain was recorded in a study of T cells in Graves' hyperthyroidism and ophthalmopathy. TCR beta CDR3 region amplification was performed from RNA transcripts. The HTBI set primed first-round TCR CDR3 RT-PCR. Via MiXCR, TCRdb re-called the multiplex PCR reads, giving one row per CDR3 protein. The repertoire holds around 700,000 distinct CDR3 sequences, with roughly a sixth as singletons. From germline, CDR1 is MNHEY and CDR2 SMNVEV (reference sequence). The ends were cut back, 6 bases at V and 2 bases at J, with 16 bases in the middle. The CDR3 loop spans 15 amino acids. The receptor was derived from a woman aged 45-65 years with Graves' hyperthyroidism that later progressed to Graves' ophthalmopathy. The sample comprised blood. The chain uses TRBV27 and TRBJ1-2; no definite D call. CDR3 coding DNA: TGTGCCAGCAGCTATAAGGTTGACGACAACTATGGCTACACCTTC. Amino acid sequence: CASSYKVDDNYGYTF.